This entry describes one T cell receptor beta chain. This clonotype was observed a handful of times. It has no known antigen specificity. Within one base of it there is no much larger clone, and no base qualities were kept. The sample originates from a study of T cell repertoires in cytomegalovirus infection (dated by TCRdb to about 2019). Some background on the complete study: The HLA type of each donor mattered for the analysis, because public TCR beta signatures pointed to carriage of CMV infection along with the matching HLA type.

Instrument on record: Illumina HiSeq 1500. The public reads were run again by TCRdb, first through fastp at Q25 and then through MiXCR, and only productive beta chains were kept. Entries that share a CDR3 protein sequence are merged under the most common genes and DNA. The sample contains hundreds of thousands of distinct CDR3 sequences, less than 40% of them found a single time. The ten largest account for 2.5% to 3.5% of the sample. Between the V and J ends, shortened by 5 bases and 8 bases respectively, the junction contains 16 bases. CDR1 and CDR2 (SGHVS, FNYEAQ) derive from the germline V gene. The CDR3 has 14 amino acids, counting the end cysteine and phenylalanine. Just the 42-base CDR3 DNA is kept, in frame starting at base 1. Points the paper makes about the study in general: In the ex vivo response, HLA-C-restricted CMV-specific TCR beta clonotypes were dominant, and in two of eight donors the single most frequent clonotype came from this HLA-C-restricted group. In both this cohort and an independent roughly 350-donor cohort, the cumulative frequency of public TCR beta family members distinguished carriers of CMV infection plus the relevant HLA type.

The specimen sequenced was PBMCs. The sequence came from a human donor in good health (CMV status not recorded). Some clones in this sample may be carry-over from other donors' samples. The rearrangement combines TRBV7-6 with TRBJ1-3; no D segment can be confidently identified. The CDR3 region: CASSPRGRFHTIYF. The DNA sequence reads TGTGCCAGCAGCCCCCGAGGTCGTTTCCACACCATATATTTT.